Shown below are 28 T cell receptor beta chains from a single sample sequenced in a study of blood T cell repertoires in COVID-19. Generated by immunoSEQ multiplex PCR, the TCRdb table keeps only in-frame clones and is missing some. This sample carries around 310,000 clones, just under 90% of them seen once, and the ten largest clones take about 8.4%. The sequencing sample was made of PBMCs or T cells enriched from blood (not recorded which). The source is a woman younger than 45 who had recovered from COVID-19.

The chain joins TRBV7-6 to TRBJ2-1, with 12 bases identical to TRBD2. The J segment lost 2 bases and the V segment lost 1 base, leaving 9 bases of the junction unmatched. From germline, CDR1 is SGHVS and CDR2 FNYEAQ. This CDR3 is 19 amino acids long. CDR3 residues: CASSLGWLAGGPAYNEQFF. In DNA, the CDR3 is TGTGCCAGCAGCTTAGGTTGGCTAGCGGGAGGGCCCGCCTACAATGAGCAGTTCTTC.

This clone was detected a few times. This chain links TRBV4-2 with TRBJ1-1; D may be TRBD1 (5 bases). CDR3 length: 13 residues. V gave up 4 bases and J gave up 9 bases, with 15 bases separating them. The germline V gene encodes CDR1 LGHNA and CDR2 YNFKEQ. As DNA, the CDR3 is TGTGCCAGCAGCCGGACGGGACTACCAAAAGCTTTCTTT. It is translated as CASSRTGLPKAFF.

This chain links TRBV18 with TRBJ2-1; 8 bases map to TRBD2. With V trimmed by 0 bases and J by 9 bases, 4 bases remained unmatched. The CDR3 loop spans 14 amino acids. Germline CDR1 and CDR2: KGHSH and LQKENI. The CDR3 region has the DNA TGTGCCAGCTCACCACCGATACGGGAGGGTGAGCAGTTCTTC. Protein product: CASSPPIREGEQFF.

In its sample, this clone was seen once. The V and J genes are TRBV5-1 and TRBJ2-5, with a weak D call TRBD2 (5 bases). Germline lookup yields CDR1 SGHRS and CDR2 YFSETQ. The CDR3 length is 15 residues. V dropped 4 bases and J dropped 5 bases, with 18 bases sitting between them. The CDR3 nucleotides are TGCGCCAGCAGCCCCGTAGGCCCGGGGTCGGAGACCCAGTACTTC. Translation gives CASSPVGPGSETQYF.

This clone was counted once. V gene TRBV20-1 combines with J gene TRBJ1-4; D remains ambiguous. The CDR3 totals 14 residues. The V gene lost 3 bases and the J gene lost 0 bases, with 8 bases spanning the gap. The germline V gene encodes CDR1 DFQATT and CDR2 SNEGSKA (reference sequence). CDR3 residues: CSASSSATNEKLFF. The CDR3 DNA reads as TGCAGTGCTAGTAGCAGCGCAACTAATGAAAAACTGTTTTTT.

This sequence joins TRBV19 and TRBJ2-1; 7 bases agree with TRBD1. Germline trimming cut 4 bases from V and 8 bases from J; bases unmatched to any gene: 8. The CDR3 runs 14 residues. Looked up from germline, CDR1 is LNHDA and CDR2 is SQIVND (reference sequence). The CDR3 loop reads CASSTRQGEYEQFF. As DNA, the CDR3 is TGTGCCAGTAGTACACGACAGGGAGAATATGAGCAGTTCTTC.

This clone has only one observation. The chain joins TRBV6-4 to TRBJ1-1; no clear D gene. V dropped 2 bases and J dropped 1 base, with 8 bases sitting between them. Germline V CDR1 and CDR2: MRHNA, SNTAGT. This CDR3 comprises 14 residues. CDR3 sequence (DNA): TGTGCCAGCAGTGACACCGACAAGAACACTGAAGCTTTCTTT. Encoded protein: CASSDTDKNTEAFF.

The chain uses TRBV18 and TRBJ1-3, with D possibly matching TRBD1 (5 bases). V lost 6 bases to trimming and J lost 0 bases, with 15 bases between them. Germline V gives CDR1 KGHSH, CDR2 LQKENI. The CDR3 spans 16 residues. The CDR3: CASSTGTLHSGNTIYF. CDR3 DNA: TGTGCCAGCTCTACAGGTACCCTACACTCTGGAAACACCATATATTTT.

CDR3 loop: CASSLKTGLGNTIYF. CDR3 DNA sequence: TGTGCCAGCAGCTTAAAGACAGGGCTTGGAAACACCATATATTTT. The V call is TRBV7-2, the J call TRBJ1-3; TRBD1 matches at 7 bases. The J segment lost 3 bases and the V segment lost 2 bases, leaving 4 bases of the junction unmatched. The CDR3 runs to 15 residues. Germline-derived CDR1 and CDR2 are SGHTA and FQGNSA.

V is TRBV6-4 and J is TRBJ1-4, with 7 bases matching TRBD1. The germline V gene encodes CDR1 MRHNA and CDR2 SNTAGT. The junction had 5 bases not matched to a gene; V was cut back by 4 bases and J by 3 bases. This CDR3 has 15 residues. The CDR3 region has the DNA TGTGCCAGCAGTGGTCAGGGGGACCCTAATGAAAAACTGTTTTTT. It codes for CASSGQGDPNEKLFF.

V gene TRBV5-8 combines with J gene TRBJ1-1; the match to TRBD1 covers 7 bases. The J segment lost 4 bases and the V segment lost 3 bases, leaving 3 bases of the junction unmatched. In germline, CDR1 is SGHTS, CDR2 YDEGEE. This CDR3 has 13 amino acids. This CDR3 reads CASSSSGGTEAFF. The CDR3 DNA is TGTGCCAGCAGCTCCTCAGGGGGCACTGAAGCTTTCTTT.

V usage is TRBV6-5 and J usage is TRBJ1-2; D may be TRBD1 (5 bases). The V gene lost 6 bases and the J gene lost 4 bases, with 15 bases spanning the gap. Germline CDR1 is MNHEY and CDR2 is SVGAGI. The CDR3 contains 14 residues. The DNA for the CDR3 is TGTGCCAGCAGATGGGGGGGACCGGGCTATGGCTACACCTTC. It is translated as CASRWGGPGYGYTF.

CDR3: CASSLGTGTGELFF. The CDR3 DNA is TGCGCCAGCAGCCTAGGGACTGGCACCGGGGAGCTGTTTTTT. This rearrangement joins TRBV5-1 to TRBJ2-2; perhaps TRBD2 as D (6 bases). This CDR3 spans 14 amino acids. The V end lost 4 bases, the J end lost 4 bases, and 11 bases lay between the germline ends. Germline lookup yields CDR1 SGHRS and CDR2 YFSETQ.

This chain uses TRBV6-2 or TRBV6-3 with TRBJ1-1; TRBD1 aligns across 7 bases. After removal of 5 bases from V and 0 bases from J, the junction contained 12 bases not matched to a gene. Germline CDR1 is MNHEY and CDR2 is SVGEGT. This CDR3 is 17 amino acids long. CDR3 region: CASSSLRDSAVNTEAFF. CDR3 bases: TGTGCCAGCAGTAGCCTCCGGGACAGTGCCGTGAACACTGAAGCTTTCTTT.

This chain joins TRBV7-2 and TRBJ2-1, with D possibly being TRBD2 (5 bases). Germline assignment: CDR1 SGHTA and CDR2 FQGNSA. Trimming stripped 3 bases from V and 5 bases from J, with 14 bases between. The CDR3 length is 15 residues. In nucleotides, the CDR3 is TGTGCCAGCAGCTTTGTGGGAGTGGAGGACAATGAGCAGTTCTTC. Protein sequence: CASSFVGVEDNEQFF.

The V call is TRBV7-2, the J call TRBJ1-1; 7 bases map to TRBD1. The germline V gene has CDR1 SGHTA and CDR2 FQGNSA. After removal of 1 base from V and 5 bases from J, the junction contained 7 bases not matched to a gene. This CDR3 has 15 amino acids. CDR3 sequence: CASSLGQTGNTEAFF. The CDR3 DNA follows: TGTGCCAGCAGCTTAGGGCAGACAGGGAATACTGAAGCTTTCTTT. The entire variable domain, with the rest obtained from reference TRBV7-2 and TRBJ1-1, is as follows: GAGVSQSPSNKVTEKGKDVELRCDPISGHTALYWYRQSLGQGLEFLIYFQGNSAPDKSGLPSDRFSAERTGGSVSTLTIQRTQQEDSAVYLCASSLGQTGNTEAFFGQGTRLTVV.

This clone was seen a few times. This chain's CDR3 is CASSDGREGATDTQYF. CDR3 DNA sequence: TGTGCCAGCAGTGACGGGAGGGAAGGGGCCACAGATACGCAGTATTTT. V usage is TRBV6-4 and J usage is TRBJ2-3, with 7 bases aligning to TRBD2. The germline V gene encodes CDR1 MRHNA and CDR2 SNTAGT. This CDR3 is 16 amino acids long. Trimming cost V 2 bases and J 2 bases; bases outside gene matches: 7.

Only one count was recorded for this clone. CDR3 nucleotide sequence: TGTGCCAGCAGCTTAGCGGGAGCAGATACGCAGTATTTT. Its translation is CASSLAGADTQYF. The chain is built from TRBV11-2 and TRBJ2-3; possibly TRBD2 for D (6 bases). The CDR3 consists of 13 residues. V gave up 1 base and J gave up 4 bases, with 6 bases separating them. Per germline, CDR1 SGHAT and CDR2 FQNNGV.

J is TRBJ1-1 and V is TRBV7-2; D not certain. Germline V gene sequence: CDR1 SGHTA, CDR2 FQGNSA. There are 15 residues in the CDR3. V was pared by 1 base and J by 0 bases, with 9 bases between. CDR3 DNA: TGTGCCAGCAGCTTAGGGGCAGCCATGAACACTGAAGCTTTCTTT. Translation gives CASSLGAAMNTEAFF.

The chain recombines TRBV5-1 with TRBJ1-2; 8 bases map to TRBD1. The CDR3 sequence is 16 residues long. Losses at the gene ends were 2 bases for V and 4 bases for J; bases not matched to a gene: 10. Germline V gene lookup returns CDR1 SGHRS and CDR2 YFSETQ. In DNA form, the CDR3 reads TGCGCCAGCAGCTTACAACCGGGACAGGTGATCTATGGCTACACCTTC. Amino acids: CASSLQPGQVIYGYTF.

J is TRBJ1-5 and V is TRBV6-5; the match to TRBD1 covers 8 bases. The CDR3 totals 14 residues. Germline CDR1 reads MNHEY; CDR2 reads SVGAGI. J gave up 4 bases and V 8 bases, and 7 bases lay outside the gene matches. DNA for the CDR3: TGTGCCAGCGACTCCGGGACAGGTAATCAGCCCCAGCATTTT. Its translation is CASDSGTGNQPQHF.

The V and J genes are TRBV5-1 and TRBJ2-5; possibly TRBD1 for D (5 bases). Looked up from germline, CDR1 is SGHRS and CDR2 is YFSETQ. With 0 bases removed from V and 2 bases from J, the gap between germline ends came to 8 bases. This CDR3 has 14 residues. The CDR3, as DNA: TGCGCCAGCAGCTTGGGACAGCCACAAGAGACCCAGTACTTC. This sequence encodes CASSLGQPQETQYF.

V usage is TRBV20-1 and J usage is TRBJ2-1, with D unresolved. The CDR3 covers 10 residues. Per germline, CDR1 DFQATT and CDR2 SNEGSKA (reference sequence). Trimming left V 6 bases short and J 5 bases short, with 5 bases between. CDR3 sequence reads: CSATDNEQFF. CDR3 in DNA: TGCAGTGCCACTGACAATGAGCAGTTCTTC.

V usage is TRBV2 and J usage is TRBJ2-1; D might be TRBD1 (6 bases). CDR1 and CDR2 (germline): SNHLY, FYNNEI. V lost 2 bases and J lost 8, with 13 bases in between. The CDR3 is made up of 14 amino acids. CDR3 nucleotide sequence: TGTGCCAGCAGTGAACAGGGGTTAGGGGATGAGCAGTTCTTC. Translating gives CASSEQGLGDEQFF. The full variable domain, in which reference TRBV2 and TRBJ2-1 provide the parts outside the CDR3, is EPEVTQTPSHQVTQMGQEVILRCVPISNHLYFYWYRQILGQKVEFLVSFYNNEISEKSEIFDDQFSVERPDGSNFTLKIRSTKLEDSAMYFCASSEQGLGDEQFFGPGTRLTVL.

This sequence joins TRBV6-4 and TRBJ2-7; TRBD2 agrees at 7 bases. The CDR3 is 19 residues long. Germline V lookup: CDR1 MRHNA, CDR2 SNTAGT. The CDR3 loop is CANVAGTAASGLLGHEQYF. The CDR3 nucleotides read TGTGCGAATGTGGCAGGGACGGCGGCTAGCGGACTATTAGGGCACGAGCAGTACTTC.

This chain uses TRBV6-5 with TRBJ2-1; D unresolved. Germline V gene sequence: CDR1 MNHEY, CDR2 SVGAGI. The length of the CDR3 is 13 residues. Trimming stripped 0 bases from V and 7 bases from J, with 7 bases between. CDR3 sequence: CASSYSNGNEQFF. In DNA, the CDR3 is TGTGCCAGCAGTTACTCGAACGGGAATGAGCAGTTCTTC.

The chain recombines TRBV6-1 with TRBJ1-1; the match to TRBD1 covers 10 bases. Germline CDR1 and CDR2: MNHNS and SASEGT. Trimming cost V 3 bases and J 11 bases; bases outside gene matches: 18. This CDR3 has 17 amino acids. This CDR3 is CASSDLFVGQGLFEAFF. The DNA for the CDR3 is TGTGCCAGCAGTGATTTGTTTGTGGGACAGGGGTTATTTGAGGCTTTCTTT.

This sequence joins TRBV12-3 or TRBV12-4 and TRBJ1-1; 7 positions match TRBD1. Germline trimming cut 6 bases from V and 1 base from J; bases unmatched to any gene: 2. The CDR3 runs to 13 residues. This chain's CDR3 is CASSRQGNTEAFF. As DNA, the CDR3 is TGTGCCAGCAGCCGACAGGGGAACACTGAAGCTTTCTTT.